This T cell receptor beta chain was retrieved from a study of early T cells in non-severe SARS-CoV-2 infection. TCRdb fed the 5' RACE reads into MiXCR, producing one record per CDR3 protein. The table shows some 71,000 distinct CDR3 sequences, with roughly an eighth occurring only once. This CDR3 has 13 amino acids. From germline, CDR1 is SQVTM and CDR2 ANQGSEA. V dropped 5 bases and J dropped 1 base, with 12 bases sitting between them. This clonotype was recorded a few times. The V and J genes are TRBV29-1 and TRBJ2-7, with unresolved D. The TCR was taken from an adult who was a healthcare worker with PCR-confirmed SARS-CoV-2 infection or an uninfected control (not recorded which). The sample comprised whole blood. CDR3 bases: TGCAGCGTTTCTGGGGTTGAGTCCTACGAGCAGTACTTC. Encoded protein: CSVSGVESYEQYF.